These T cell receptor beta chains were read from a single sample in a study of naive and memory T cell subsets. TCRdb fed the 5' RACE reads into MiXCR, producing one record per CDR3 protein. The sample shows about 62,000 distinct CDR3 sequences, 8% of them seen only once. The receptors here all came from a female donor in good health. The conserved cysteine and the conserved F or W are not part of the CDR3 here.

j_call v_call cdr3_aa
TRBJ2-3 TRBV27 ASSSVDTQY
TRBJ2-5 TRBV2 ASTSIEGDLWGTQH
TRBJ2-1 TRBV5-1 ASSFATANNEQF
TRBJ2-3 TRBV6-5 ASRPRGTPTDTQY
TRBJ2-3 TRBV14 ASSQATSPDTQY
TRBJ2-5 TRBV12-3/TRBV12-4 ASSFEGETQY
TRBJ2-7 TRBV28 ASSPPTGGRPRY
TRBJ1-2 TRBV6-5 ASSGQWAIYGYT
TRBJ1-5 TRBV4-2 ASSLDHDSLQPQH
TRBJ2-1 TRBV11-2 ASSSRWDEQF
TRBJ2-1 TRBV7-8 ASSLALGLAGAEQF
TRBJ2-7 TRBV11-2 ASSLVAGVYEQY
TRBJ1-6 TRBV6-1 ASSEKVATGFDSPLH
TRBJ2-5 TRBV20-1 SARGAGGPETQY
TRBJ1-2 TRBV12-3/TRBV12-4 ASSRRGRGYGYT
TRBJ2-3 TRBV19 ASSIRDRGYTDTQY
TRBJ1-2 TRBV4-1 ASSQFRGVEGGSYGYT
TRBJ1-2 TRBV13 ASSLRVLAGGYT
TRBJ2-3 TRBV28 ASRSTGASTDTQY
TRBJ2-6 TRBV11-2 ASSWTGADSGANVLT
TRBJ2-7 TRBV5-1 ASSRGEQLYEQY
TRBJ1-1 TRBV12-3/TRBV12-4 ATYRGQETEAF
TRBJ2-7 TRBV20-1 SASQGGHSYEQY
TRBJ2-7 TRBV20-1 SATIPGAGGYEQY
TRBJ2-3 TRBV7-9 ASRRADTQY
TRBJ1-1 TRBV5-6 ASSIGRMNTEAF
TRBJ2-2 TRBV7-8 ASSSDRGPTGELF
TRBJ2-1 TRBV7-8 ASSPTGQFNEQF
TRBJ1-1 TRBV12-3/TRBV12-4 ASSLAGEGTEAF
TRBJ1-1 TRBV7-9 ASSLVQGRGAEAF
TRBJ1-2 TRBV12-3/TRBV12-4 ASRDSGRIYT
TRBJ1-2 TRBV28 ASKANYGYT
TRBJ2-5 TRBV20-1 SATEDPEGETQY
TRBJ1-6 TRBV6-1 ASRRTEPSSPLH
TRBJ2-1 TRBV14 ASSQDGSVVNEQF
TRBJ2-1 TRBV6-4 ASSEQLSYNEQF
TRBJ2-5 TRBV4-1 ASSQDRAPQETQY
TRBJ2-3 TRBV7-6 ASTSLAGALTDTQY
TRBJ2-4 TRBV20-1 SARDRSGTAKNIQY
TRBJ1-6 TRBV30 AWRPQGLQGSPLH
TRBJ2-3 TRBV27 ASSSVWERELGTDTQY
TRBJ1-6 TRBV6-6 ATESSYNSPLH
TRBJ2-1 TRBV11-2 ASSPGPGGGAYNEQF
TRBJ2-3 TRBV24-1 ATSDLTGPADTQY
TRBJ1-2 TRBV6-1 ASSRGNYGDT